This TCR beta chain was profiled in a study of radiation and T cells in renal cell carcinoma (dated by TCRdb to the early 2020s). About the study as a whole: In total, 50 to 60 samples underwent TCR beta sequencing: 25 or so tumors plus 27 peripheral blood samples. A total of 4 million to 5 million unique CDR3 nucleotide sequences, encoding fewer than 3,000,000 unique CDR3 amino acid sequences, were found across all 53 samples. The final blood draw was performed at 4 weeks after radiation, at the same time as nephrectomy. General findings and caveats noted by the study authors: Tracking of blood repertoire dynamics stopped at three to four weeks after treatment, with no follow-up past that point. An increase in top tumor clonotypes in blood was observed from baseline to 2 weeks post-radiation, followed by contraction by 4 weeks, which was taken to suggest transient expansion of tumor-resident clones. Because pretreatment tumor biopsies were not available, the baseline intratumoral presence of clonotypes could not be determined. With a single-armed trial design, the study had no way to address how radiation dose or scheduling affects the TCR repertoire.

Following the manufacturer's recommendations, the immunoSEQ kit was used to generate TCR beta libraries from genomic DNA. To prepare the libraries, a first multiplex PCR with proprietary primers was run, followed by a second PCR that added unique barcodes, and a bead cleanup was done after each round. A kit-provided positive control reaction and a negative control reaction were included in every sample batch. The final libraries were assessed on an Agilent 4200 TapeStation D1000 ScreenTape, pooled by volume, and quantified by qPCR. Sequencing was performed on an Illumina NextSeq500 with a MidOutput 150-cycle cartridge, and 156 Read1 and 15 Index1 cycles were run with kit custom primers. The pooled library was loaded at approximately 1 pM, with an approximately 21% PhiX control spiked in. As for the authors' bioinformatics: Vendor-processed data were analyzed in R, with a clonotype defined as all T cells sharing the same CDR3 nucleotide sequence. For clone abundance analyses, frequencies were normalized to the 10,000 most abundant clones in each sample. Public T cell clones, averaging fewer than five per sample, were removed before analysis. Tumor-enriched clonotypes and baseline blood-enriched clonotypes were defined as those with an abundance difference of at least 32-fold between compartments. A beta-binomial differential abundance model was used to identify clonotypes that were expanded or contracted between blood time points. Tumor-blood repertoire similarity was measured with the Baroni-Urbani and Buser coefficient, and groups were compared using two-tailed Wilcoxon tests in R. Drawn from immuneACCESS, this table holds only the in-frame rearrangements with V and J called that TCRdb kept. Clones are partly lost; checked studies trace under half to an unresolved V gene and leave the rest unexplained. The V and J calls and the clone size are those of that table, but D and trimming were determined from the DNA. Counted in this sample were approximately 150,000 clones; 86% of them appeared once. The top ten clonotypes cover 15% to 20% of the sample.

Per the germline V gene, SGDLS is the CDR1 and YYNGEE is the CDR2. V and J are truncated by 0 bases and 2 bases respectively, leaving an intervening sequence of 8 bases. The CDR3, cysteine through phenylalanine, is 14 amino acids long. Only the CDR3 part of the read is kept: 42 bases, read in frame from the first base. What this sample's time point label stands for: blood 4 weeks post-SBRT, at nephrectomy. The sample's treatment or condition label, in plain terms: 15 Gy SBRT to primary tumor, nephrectomy 4 weeks later. Samples were obtained from a clinical trial, in which 15 Gy stereotactic body radiation therapy was delivered to primary renal cell carcinomas and nephrectomy was performed 4 weeks later. Serial peripheral blood from radiation-treated patients was sampled at baseline, 2 weeks and 4 weeks after SBRT to track tumor-enriched clonotypes. All patients had renal cell carcinoma with clear cell pathology. The QIAamp DNA Blood Mini Kit (Qiagen) was used to prepare genomic DNA for TCR sequencing. Only samples passing all quality control checks were included in the analyses.

Turning to this clone: The specificity of this receptor is unknown. No quality values exist for individual bases; no much larger clone is one base distant.

The receptor's source is a woman aged 50 to 60 with renal cell carcinoma. This specimen was blood, taken from a patient whose treatment included radiotherapy and nephrectomy. Recombination linked TRBV9 to TRBJ2-5; the D gene identity is not certain. In nucleotides, the sequence is TGTGCCAGCAGCGTAGATCATAGGCAAGAGACCCAGTACTTC. This is translated as CASSVDHRQETQYF.